This passage covers 21 T cell receptor beta chains from one sample sequenced in a study of technical replicates of blood from several donors. This table comes from immunoSEQ multiplex PCR, and its TCRdb copy is limited to in-frame clones, with some not included. Among some 66,000 clones listed, approximately 87% were seen once. Sequenced input: PBMCs. The receptors derive from a human donor in good health. Some clones in this sample may be carry-over from other donors' samples.

The chain employs TRBV11-2 and TRBJ2-3; 9 nucleotides agree with TRBD2. CDR1 SGHAT and CDR2 FQNNGV come from the germline V gene. This CDR3 region has 17 residues. The junction had 12 bases not matched to a gene; V was cut back by 5 bases and J by 3 bases. The CDR3 sequence is CASSTPVTRGGTDTQYF. Here the CDR3 DNA reads TGTGCCAGCAGCACCCCCGTTACGCGGGGGGGAACAGATACGCAGTATTTT. The full variable domain, with the rest looked up from reference TRBV11-2 and TRBJ2-3, is EAGVAQSPRYKIIEKRQSVAFWCNPISGHATLYWYQQILGQGPKLLIQFQNNGVVDDSQLPKDRFSAERLKGVDSTLKIQPAKLEDSAVYLCASSTPVTRGGTDTQYFGPGTRLTVL.

The V and J genes are TRBV18 and TRBJ2-7; 10 bases fit TRBD1. The CDR3 is made up of 13 amino acids. Germline V gives CDR1 KGHSH, CDR2 LQKENI. The ends lost 3 bases at V and 7 bases at J; junction bases unmatched: 3. The CDR3 sequence is CASSPGQGGEQYF. The CDR3 nucleotides read TGTGCCAGCTCACCCGGACAGGGGGGAGAGCAGTACTTC.

This clone was recorded only once. The rearrangement uses TRBV11-2 and TRBJ2-7; D ambiguous. This CDR3 region has 13 residues. Deletions cut 3 bases from V and 4 bases from J, with 10 bases between. The V gene's germline CDR1 is SGHAT and CDR2 FQNNGV. The CDR3 reads CASSFVGFYEQYF. The CDR3 DNA follows: TGTGCCAGCAGCTTTGTCGGGTTTTACGAGCAGTACTTC. Together with reference TRBV11-2 and TRBJ2-7, the CDR3 gives the full variable domain: EAGVAQSPRYKIIEKRQSVAFWCNPISGHATLYWYQQILGQGPKLLIQFQNNGVVDDSQLPKDRFSAERLKGVDSTLKIQPAKLEDSAVYLCASSFVGFYEQYFGPGTRLTVT.

The chain carries TRBV4-3 and TRBJ2-4; TRBD2 matches 12 bases. The CDR3 length is 19 residues. Germline V gene data show CDR1 as LGHNA and CDR2 as YSLEER. V shed 0 bases, J shed 1 base, and the junction held 7 bases outside the gene matches. DNA for the CDR3: TGCGCCAGCAGCCAAGATCCTAGCGGGAGGGCTTGGGCCAAAAACATTCAGTACTTC. Protein: CASSQDPSGRAWAKNIQYF.

The chain uses TRBV6-5 and TRBJ2-3, with unresolved D. The V gene lost 6 bases and the J gene lost 4 bases, with 11 bases spanning the gap. The CDR3 sequence is 13 residues long. The V gene's germline CDR1 is MNHEY and CDR2 SVGAGI. The CDR3 sequence: CASSLGRADTQYF. In DNA, the CDR3 is TGTGCCAGCAGCCTAGGCCGGGCAGATACGCAGTATTTT.

This clone was counted many times. This chain links TRBV6-1 with TRBJ1-6; 7 bases fit TRBD1. Per the germline V gene, CDR1 is MNHNS and CDR2 is SASEGT. CDR3 length: 15 residues. V dropped 6 bases and J dropped 7; count of bases not matched to a gene: 9. The CDR3 loop reads CASRDRDRLNSPLHF. The CDR3 nucleotides are TGTGCCAGCAGGGACCGGGACAGATTGAATTCACCCCTCCACTTT.

The chain uses TRBV19 and TRBJ1-2, with 7 nucleotides matching TRBD1. In germline, CDR1 is LNHDA, CDR2 SQIVND (reference sequence). The V and J ends lost 4 bases and 7 bases, in that order; junction bases with no gene match: 15. This CDR3 region has 16 residues. The CDR3 spells CASSTPERTGLSGYTF. The DNA of the CDR3 is TGTGCCAGTAGTACACCGGAGAGGACAGGCTTGAGTGGCTACACCTTC.

This chain connects TRBV7-3 to TRBJ2-7; D remains unclear. Germline V gene sequence: CDR1 SGHTA, CDR2 FQGTGA. Deletions cut 2 bases from V and 4 bases from J, with 9 bases between. CDR3 size: 13 residues. CDR3 nucleotides: TGTGCCAGCAGCTTAGGGCATTTTTACGAGCAGTACTTC. Translation: CASSLGHFYEQYF.

A note on this clone: The sample contains more than one DNA sequence encoding this CDR3. The chain is built from TRBV18 and TRBJ2-7; no firm D call. The germline CDR1 and CDR2 sequences are KGHSH and LQKENI. Trimming took 2 bases from V and 0 from J, leaving 5 bases between them. The CDR3 runs to 13 residues. This chain's CDR3 is CASSPGLSYEQYF. Here the CDR3 DNA reads TGTGCCAGCTCACCAGGGCTCTCCTACGAGCAGTACTTC.

The chain links TRBV15 to TRBJ2-7; tentatively, D is TRBD1 (6 bases). V lost 5 bases, J lost 5 bases, and 16 bases lay in between. Germline V gives CDR1 LNHNV, CDR2 YYDKDF (reference sequence). This CDR3 has 14 amino acids. DNA of the CDR3: TGTGCCACCAGCCTCCTCCCAGGGGACAACGAGCAGTACTTC. It specifies CATSLLPGDNEQYF.

This clone was recorded once. The chain uses TRBV9 and TRBJ2-5; a possible D gene is TRBD2 (7 bases). V shed 4 bases and J shed 5 bases, with 24 bases lying between them. CDR1 SGDLS and CDR2 YYNGEE come from the germline V gene. CDR3 length equals 17 residues. The CDR3 is CASSPRPMGGPGETQYF. CDR3 coding DNA: TGTGCCAGCAGCCCACGCCCCATGGGGGGGCCGGGTGAGACCCAGTACTTC.

The sample holds many counts of this clone. The V gene is TRBV4-1, the J gene TRBJ1-6; 10 bases align to TRBD1. Trimming cost V 3 bases and J 9 bases; bases outside gene matches: 8. Germline V gives CDR1 MGHRA, CDR2 YSYEKL. The CDR3 length is 16 residues. CDR3 in DNA: TGCGCCAGCAGCCAGATCCCGGGACAGGGGAGTTCACCCCTCCACTTT. Protein sequence: CASSQIPGQGSSPLHF.

The chain recombines TRBV10-3 with TRBJ2-7, with D possibly TRBD2 on 6 matching bases. CDR3 length: 16 residues. Germline lookup yields CDR1 ENHRY and CDR2 SYGVKD. Trimming left V 5 bases short and J 4 bases short, with 21 bases between. CDR3 sequence reads: CAISPGPLRRVYEQYF. CDR3 DNA sequence: TGTGCCATCAGTCCGGGACCCCTTCGGAGGGTTTACGAGCAGTACTTC.

The chain combines TRBV6-5 with TRBJ2-2; unclear D gene. This CDR3 is 13 amino acids long. Trimming shortened V by 2 bases and J by 2 bases, and 3 bases separated the two germline ends. Looked up from germline, CDR1 is MNHEY and CDR2 is SVGAGI. In DNA, the CDR3 is TGTGCCAGCAGTTACCCAAACACCGGGGAGCTGTTTTTT. It specifies CASSYPNTGELFF.

The chain links TRBV7-9 to TRBJ1-1; D may be TRBD1 (6 bases). Germline-derived CDR1 and CDR2 are SEHNR and FQNEAQ (reference sequence). With 5 bases removed from V and 2 bases from J, the gap between germline ends came to 9 bases. CDR3 length equals 13 residues. CDR3 bases: TGTGCCAGCAGCGAGACAGGTAACACTGAAGCTTTCTTT. This codes for CASSETGNTEAFF.

The chain couples TRBV14 to TRBJ2-1; perhaps TRBD1 as D (5 bases). The CDR3 is 18 amino acids. CDR1 is SGHDN, CDR2 FVKESK, per germline. V dropped 0 bases and J dropped 6 bases, with 21 bases sitting between them. The CDR3: CASSQDRRGWAGSNEQFF. The CDR3 DNA sequence: TGTGCCAGCAGCCAAGATCGGAGAGGATGGGCAGGGTCCAATGAGCAGTTCTTC.

The chain uses TRBV30 and TRBJ1-1, with a tentative D call TRBD1 (6 bases). The germline V and J ends were trimmed by 3 bases and 4 bases, with 27 bases remaining between them. This CDR3 spans 18 amino acids. The germline V gene has CDR1 GTSNPN and CDR2 SVGIG (reference sequence). CDR3 in DNA: TGTGCCTGGAGCTTAGAGGAGAGGTATTGGGGGCAGAGCACTGAAGCTTTCTTT. It codes for CAWSLEERYWGQSTEAFF.

This chain uses TRBV7-2 with TRBJ2-5; 7 bases match TRBD2. V was pared by 6 bases and J by 3 bases, with 13 bases of the junction left unmatched. This CDR3 contains 16 residues. CDR1 and CDR2 (germline): SGHTA, FQGNSA. DNA for the CDR3: TGTGCCAGCAGGAACATTGGGCTAGCGGTGAAAGAGACCCAGTACTTC. Its protein is CASRNIGLAVKETQYF.

This chain joins TRBV5-1 and TRBJ2-7, with 8 nucleotides matching TRBD1. Unmatched junction bases numbered 6, after V lost 0 bases and J lost 4 bases. Germline CDR1 and CDR2: SGHRS and YFSETQ. This CDR3 has 15 amino acids. The chain's CDR3 is CASSLAPDREYEQYF. The CDR3 bases are TGCGCCAGCAGCTTGGCCCCGGACAGGGAATACGAGCAGTACTTC.

This chain connects TRBV29-1 to TRBJ1-2; 7 positions match TRBD1. The CDR3 extends over 15 amino acids. Germline V gives CDR1 SQVTM, CDR2 ANQGSEA. With V trimmed by 7 bases and J by 4 bases, 15 bases remained unmatched. The CDR3 is CSAGSDRERRYGYTF. CDR3 nucleotide sequence: TGCAGCGCCGGATCTGACAGGGAACGACGCTATGGCTACACCTTC.

This sequence joins TRBV5-5 and TRBJ1-1; no definite D call. Deletions cut 6 bases from V and 1 base from J, with 13 bases between. The CDR3 has 14 amino acids. Germline assignment: CDR1 SGHKS and CDR2 YYEKEE (reference sequence). CDR3 loop: CASTLRISNTEAFF. CDR3 in DNA: TGTGCCAGCACTCTGAGGATATCGAACACTGAAGCTTTCTTT.